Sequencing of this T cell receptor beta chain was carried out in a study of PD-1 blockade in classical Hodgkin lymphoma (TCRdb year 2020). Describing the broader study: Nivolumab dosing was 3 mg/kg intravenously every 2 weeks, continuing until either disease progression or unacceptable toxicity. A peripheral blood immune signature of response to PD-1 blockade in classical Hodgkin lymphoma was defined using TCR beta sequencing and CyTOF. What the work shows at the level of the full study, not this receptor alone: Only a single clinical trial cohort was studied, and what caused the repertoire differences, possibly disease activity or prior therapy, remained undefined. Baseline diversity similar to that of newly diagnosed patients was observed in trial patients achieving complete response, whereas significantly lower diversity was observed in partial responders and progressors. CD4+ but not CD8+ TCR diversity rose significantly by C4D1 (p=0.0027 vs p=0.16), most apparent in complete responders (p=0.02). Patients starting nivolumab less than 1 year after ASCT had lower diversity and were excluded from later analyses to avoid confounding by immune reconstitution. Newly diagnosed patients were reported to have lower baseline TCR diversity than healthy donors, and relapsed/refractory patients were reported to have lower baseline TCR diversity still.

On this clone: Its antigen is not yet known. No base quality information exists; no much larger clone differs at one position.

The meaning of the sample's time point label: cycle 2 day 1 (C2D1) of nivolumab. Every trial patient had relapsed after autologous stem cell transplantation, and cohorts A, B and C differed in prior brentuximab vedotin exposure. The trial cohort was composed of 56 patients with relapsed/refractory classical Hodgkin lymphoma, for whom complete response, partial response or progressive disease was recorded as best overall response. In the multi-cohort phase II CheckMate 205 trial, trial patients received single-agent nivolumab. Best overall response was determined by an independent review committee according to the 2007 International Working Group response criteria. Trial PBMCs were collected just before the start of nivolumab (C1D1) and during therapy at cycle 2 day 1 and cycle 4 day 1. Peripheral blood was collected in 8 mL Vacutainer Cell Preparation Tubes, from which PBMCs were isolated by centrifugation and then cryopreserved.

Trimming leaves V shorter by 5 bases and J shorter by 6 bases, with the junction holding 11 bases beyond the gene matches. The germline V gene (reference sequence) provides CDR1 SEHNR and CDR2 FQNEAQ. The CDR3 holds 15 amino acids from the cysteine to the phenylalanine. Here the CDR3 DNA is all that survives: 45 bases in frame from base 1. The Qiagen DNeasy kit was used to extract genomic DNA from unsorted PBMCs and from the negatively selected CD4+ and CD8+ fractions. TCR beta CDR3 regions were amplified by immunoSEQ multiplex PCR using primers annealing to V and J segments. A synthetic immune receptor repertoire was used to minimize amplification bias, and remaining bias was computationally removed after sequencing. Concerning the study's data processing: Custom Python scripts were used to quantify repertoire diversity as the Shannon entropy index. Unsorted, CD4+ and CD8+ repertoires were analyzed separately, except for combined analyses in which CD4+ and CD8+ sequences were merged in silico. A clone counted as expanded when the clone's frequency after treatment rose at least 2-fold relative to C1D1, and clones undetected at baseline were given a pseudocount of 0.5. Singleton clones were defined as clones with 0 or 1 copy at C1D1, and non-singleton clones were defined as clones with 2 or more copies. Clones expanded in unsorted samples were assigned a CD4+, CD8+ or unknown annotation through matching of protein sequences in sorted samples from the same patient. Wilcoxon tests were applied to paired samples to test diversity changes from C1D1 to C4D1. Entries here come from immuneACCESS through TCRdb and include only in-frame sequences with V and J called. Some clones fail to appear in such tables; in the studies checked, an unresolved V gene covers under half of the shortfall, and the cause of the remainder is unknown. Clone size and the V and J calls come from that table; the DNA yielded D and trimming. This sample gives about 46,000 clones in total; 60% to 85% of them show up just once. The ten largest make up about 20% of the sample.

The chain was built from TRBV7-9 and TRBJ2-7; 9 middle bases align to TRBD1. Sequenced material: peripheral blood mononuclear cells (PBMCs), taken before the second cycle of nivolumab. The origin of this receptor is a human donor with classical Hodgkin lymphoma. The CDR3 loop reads CASSLGTGRSGEQYF. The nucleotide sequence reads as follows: TGTGCCAGCAGCCTCGGGACAGGGAGATCGGGCGAGCAGTACTTC.